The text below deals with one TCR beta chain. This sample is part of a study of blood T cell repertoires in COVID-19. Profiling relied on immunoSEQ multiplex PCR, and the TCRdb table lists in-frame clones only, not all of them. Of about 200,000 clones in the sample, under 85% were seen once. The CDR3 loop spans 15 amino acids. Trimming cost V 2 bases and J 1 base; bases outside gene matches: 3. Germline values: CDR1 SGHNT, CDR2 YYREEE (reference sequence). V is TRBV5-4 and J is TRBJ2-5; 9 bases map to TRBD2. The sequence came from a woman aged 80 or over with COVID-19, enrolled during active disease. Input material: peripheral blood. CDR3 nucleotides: TGTGCCAGCAGCTTACGACTAGCGGCCCAAGAGACCCAGTACTTC. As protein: CASSLRLAAQETQYF.